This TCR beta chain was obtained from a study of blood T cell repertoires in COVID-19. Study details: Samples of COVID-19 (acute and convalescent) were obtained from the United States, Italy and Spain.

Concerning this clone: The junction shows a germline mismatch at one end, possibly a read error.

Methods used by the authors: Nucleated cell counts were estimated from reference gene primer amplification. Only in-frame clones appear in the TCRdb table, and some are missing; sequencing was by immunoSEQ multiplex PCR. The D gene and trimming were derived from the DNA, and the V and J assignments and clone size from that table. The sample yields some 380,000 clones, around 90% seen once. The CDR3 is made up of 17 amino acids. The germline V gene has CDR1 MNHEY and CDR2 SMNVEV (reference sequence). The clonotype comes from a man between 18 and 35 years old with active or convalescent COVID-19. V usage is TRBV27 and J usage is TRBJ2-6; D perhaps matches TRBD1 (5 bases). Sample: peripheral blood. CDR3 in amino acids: CASSYLSSGSGANVLTF. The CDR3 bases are TGTGCCAGCAGTTACCTTTCAAGTGGCTCTGGGGCCAACGTGCTGACTTTC. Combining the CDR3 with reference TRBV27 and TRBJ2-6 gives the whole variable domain EAQVTQNPRYLITVTGKKLTVTCSQNMNHEYMSWYRQDPGLGLRQIYYSMNVEVTDKGDVPEGYKVSRKEKRNFPLILESPSPNQTSLYFCASSYLSSGSGANVLTFGAGSRLTVL.